Sequencing of this TCR beta chain was carried out in a study of cytomegalovirus exposure and HLA in healthy donors. Findings and caveats of the study: Reports indicated that the classifier achieved high specificity and sensitivity in diagnosing cytomegalovirus status.

For this clone: What it binds is unknown.

Profiled with immunoSEQ multiplex PCR; TCRdb holds only in-frame clones, not every one. The table has 110,000 or so clones, more than 75% seen once. CDR3 length: 13 amino acids. Trimming took off 2 bases at V and 4 bases at J, with 11 bases between the two ends. Germline assignment: CDR1 GTSNPN and CDR2 SVGIG (reference sequence). Source material: PBMCs. This clonotype was sampled from a young man in good health and CMV-seronegative. The gene calls are TRBV30 and TRBJ2-5; maybe TRBD2 (5 bases). In nucleotides, the CDR3 is TGTGCCTGGAGTAAGCAGCGGATAGAGACCCAGTACTTC. This translates into CAWSKQRIETQYF.